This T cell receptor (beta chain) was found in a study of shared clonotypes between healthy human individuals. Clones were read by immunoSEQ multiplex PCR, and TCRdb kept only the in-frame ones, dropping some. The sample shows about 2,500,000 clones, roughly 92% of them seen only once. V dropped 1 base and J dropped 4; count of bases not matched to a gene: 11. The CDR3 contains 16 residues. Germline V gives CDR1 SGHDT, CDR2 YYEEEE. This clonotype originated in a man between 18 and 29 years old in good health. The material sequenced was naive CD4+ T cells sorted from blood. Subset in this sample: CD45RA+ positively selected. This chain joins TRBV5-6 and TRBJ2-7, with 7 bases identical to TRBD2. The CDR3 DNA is TGTGCCAGCAGCTTGCTTGGGCTAGCGGAATTTTACGAGCAGTACTTC. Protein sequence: CASSLLGLAEFYEQYF.